The clone carrying this T cell receptor beta chain was seen repeatedly, ten times or more. Antigen specificity is unknown. The sample comes from a study of T cell repertoires in cytomegalovirus infection. About the research overall: It can be stated that public TCR beta signatures indicated CMV infection as well as a matching HLA type.

MiXCR, run by TCRdb on the reads, gives a single entry per CDR3 protein. The sample has roughly 230,000 distinct CDR3 sequences, approximately 7% seen once. Study-wide results and caveats: Summed frequency of public TCR beta families distinguished CMV carriers with the relevant HLA. Ex vivo, HLA-C-restricted CMV-specific TCR beta clonotypes prevailed over the rest of the response.

V trimming: 2 bases; J trimming: 8 bases; junction bases outside the gene matches: 3. This CDR3 comprises 13 residues. Germline assignment: CDR1 DFQATT and CDR2 SNEGSKA (reference sequence). V gene TRBV20-1 combines with J gene TRBJ1-6; 7 positions match TRBD1. Sequencing was carried out using PBMCs. This sequence was found in a human donor in good health (CMV status not recorded). Some clones in this sample may be carry-over from other donors' samples. CDR3 DNA: TGCAGTGCTAGAATTCAGGGGGATTCACCCCTCCACTTT. Translated, it gives CSARIQGDSPLHF.